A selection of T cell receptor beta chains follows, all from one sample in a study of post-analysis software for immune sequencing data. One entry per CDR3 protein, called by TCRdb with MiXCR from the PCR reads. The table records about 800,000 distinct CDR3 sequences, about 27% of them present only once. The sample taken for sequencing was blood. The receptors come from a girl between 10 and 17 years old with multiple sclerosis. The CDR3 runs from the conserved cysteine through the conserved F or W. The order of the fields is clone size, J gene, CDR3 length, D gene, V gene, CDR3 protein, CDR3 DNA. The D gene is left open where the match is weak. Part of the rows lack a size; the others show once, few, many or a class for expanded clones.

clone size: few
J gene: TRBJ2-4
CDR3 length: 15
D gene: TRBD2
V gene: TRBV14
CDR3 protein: CASSQRLAGAREQYF
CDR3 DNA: TGTGCCAGCAGCCAACGACTAGCGGGAGCCAGGGAGCAGTACTTC

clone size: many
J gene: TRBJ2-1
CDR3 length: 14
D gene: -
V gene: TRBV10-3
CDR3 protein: CAISEWGPRNEQFF
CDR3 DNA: TGTGCCATCAGTGAGTGGGGTCCCCGTAATGAGCAGTTCTTC

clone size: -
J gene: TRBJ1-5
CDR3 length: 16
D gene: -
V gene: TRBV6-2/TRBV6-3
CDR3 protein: CASKLTGISSNQPQHF
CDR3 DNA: TGTGCCAGCAAACTCACAGGGATAAGTAGCAATCAGCCCCAGCATTTT

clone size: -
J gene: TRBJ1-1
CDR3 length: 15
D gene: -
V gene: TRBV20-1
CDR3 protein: CSARGAGKMNTEAFF
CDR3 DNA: TGCAGTGCTAGGGGGGCAGGGAAAATGAACACTGAAGCTTTCTTT

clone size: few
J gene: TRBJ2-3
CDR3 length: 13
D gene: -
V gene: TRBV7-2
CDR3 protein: CASGGATPDTQYF
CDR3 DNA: TGTGCCAGCGGGGGGGCGACCCCGGATACGCAGTATTTT

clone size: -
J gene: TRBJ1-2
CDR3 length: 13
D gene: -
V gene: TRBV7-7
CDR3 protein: CASSPFPGDGYTF
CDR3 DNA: TGTGCCAGCAGCCCGTTCCCCGGCGATGGCTACACCTTC

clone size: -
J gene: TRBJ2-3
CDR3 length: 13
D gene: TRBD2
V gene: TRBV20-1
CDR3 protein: CSQTSGSPDTQYF
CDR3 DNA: TGCAGTCAGACTAGCGGGAGCCCAGATACGCAGTATTTT

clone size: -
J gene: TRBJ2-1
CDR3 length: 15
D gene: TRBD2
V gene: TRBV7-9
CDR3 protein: CASSLQAGEGYEQFF
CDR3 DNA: TGTGCCAGCAGCTTACAGGCGGGAGAGGGCTATGAGCAGTTCTTC

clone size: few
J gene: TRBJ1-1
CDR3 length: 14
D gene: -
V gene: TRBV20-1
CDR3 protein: CSASPGRTSTEAFF
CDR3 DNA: TGCAGTGCTTCGCCCGGCAGGACGTCGACTGAAGCTTTCTTT

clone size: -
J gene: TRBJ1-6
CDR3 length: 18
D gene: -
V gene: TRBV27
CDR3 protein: CASSPRGSGAAYNSPLHF
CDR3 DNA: TGTGCCAGCAGTCCCCGAGGGTCGGGGGCGGCCTATAATTCACCCCTCCACTTT

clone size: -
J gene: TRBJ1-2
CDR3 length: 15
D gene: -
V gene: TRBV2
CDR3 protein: CASRPGQNPNYGYTF
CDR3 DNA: TGTGCCAGCAGGCCGGGACAAAACCCCAACTATGGCTACACCTTC

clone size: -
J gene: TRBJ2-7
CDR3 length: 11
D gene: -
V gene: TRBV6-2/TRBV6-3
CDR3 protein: CASSYSAEQYF
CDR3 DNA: TGTGCCAGCAGCTACTCGGCCGAGCAGTACTTC

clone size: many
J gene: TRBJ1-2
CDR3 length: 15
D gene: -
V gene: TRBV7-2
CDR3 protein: CASSLARGRNDGYTF
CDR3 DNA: TGTGCCAGCAGCTTAGCACGGGGCAGGAATGATGGCTACACCTTC

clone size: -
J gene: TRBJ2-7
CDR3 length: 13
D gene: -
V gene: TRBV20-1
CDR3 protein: CSARHAVLYEQYF
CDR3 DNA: TGCAGTGCTAGGCACGCGGTTCTTTACGAGCAGTACTTC

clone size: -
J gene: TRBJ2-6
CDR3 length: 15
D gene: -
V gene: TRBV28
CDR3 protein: CASNEESSGANVLTF
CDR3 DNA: TGTGCCAGCAATGAGGAATCCTCTGGGGCCAACGTCCTGACTTTC

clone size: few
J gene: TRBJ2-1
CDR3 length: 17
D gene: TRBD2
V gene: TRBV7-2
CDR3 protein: CASSSRGGGASYNEQFF
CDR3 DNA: TGTGCCAGCAGCTCCCGGGGCGGGGGGGCCTCCTACAATGAGCAGTTCTTC